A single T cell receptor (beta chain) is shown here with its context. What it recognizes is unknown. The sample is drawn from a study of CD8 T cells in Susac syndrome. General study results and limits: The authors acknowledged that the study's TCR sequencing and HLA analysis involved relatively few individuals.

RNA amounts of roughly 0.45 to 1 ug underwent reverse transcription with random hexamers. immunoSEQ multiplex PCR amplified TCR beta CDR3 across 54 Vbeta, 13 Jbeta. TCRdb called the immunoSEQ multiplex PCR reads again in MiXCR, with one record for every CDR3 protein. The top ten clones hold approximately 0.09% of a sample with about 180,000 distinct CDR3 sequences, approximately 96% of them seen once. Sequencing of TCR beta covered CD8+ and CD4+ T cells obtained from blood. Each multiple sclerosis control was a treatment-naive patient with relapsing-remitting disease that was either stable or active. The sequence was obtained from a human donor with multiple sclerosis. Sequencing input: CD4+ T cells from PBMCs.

CDR3 nucleotide sequence: TGTGCCAGCAGCCCCTACAACCTAGCAGGGGAGACCCAGTACTTC. Residues: CASSPYNLAGETQYF. V and J are TRBV3-1 and TRBJ2-5; possibly TRBD1 or TRBD2 for D (5 bases each). From germline, CDR1 is LGHDT and CDR2 YNNKEL (reference sequence). Trimming removed 4 bases from V and 5 bases from J, with 17 bases in between. The CDR3 sequence is 15 residues long.